This entry lists 9 T cell receptor beta chains sequenced from one sample in a study of control samples from healthy donors and cancer patients. Clones were sequenced by immunoSEQ multiplex PCR, and TCRdb holds only the in-frame ones, with some missing. The sample lists tens of thousands of clones; approximately 80% were seen once. Material: PBMCs. These receptors were obtained from a woman in her 50s with lung cancer.

V is TRBV6-6 and J is TRBJ2-1, with unresolved D. Trimming cost V 6 bases and J 0 bases, with 12 bases left between them. This CDR3 region has 15 residues. Germline V gene lookup returns CDR1 MNHNY and CDR2 SVGAGI (reference sequence). CDR3 sequence reads: CASSPTLSSYNEQFF. CDR3 coding DNA: TGTGCCAGCAGCCCGACCCTAAGCTCCTACAATGAGCAGTTCTTC.

CDR3 region: CASSPGAGVKGNTIYF. The CDR3 DNA reads TGTGCCAGTAGTCCTGGGGCAGGGGTAAAAGGAAACACCATATATTTT. This sequence joins TRBV19 and TRBJ1-3; D is possibly TRBD1 (6 bases). This CDR3 has 16 residues. The V gene's germline CDR1 is LNHDA and CDR2 SQIVND (reference sequence). Trimming cost V 5 bases and J 4 bases, with 18 bases left between them.

This chain links TRBV9 with TRBJ1-2; D is uncertain. CDR1 is SGDLS, CDR2 YYNGEE, per germline. This CDR3 comprises 17 residues. Trimming shortened V by 3 bases and J by 8 bases, and 26 bases separated the two germline ends. The CDR3, as DNA: TGTGCCAGCAGCGGCGGGGTCCGAGGTTTAAGTTACGGAGGCTACACCTTC. Protein: CASSGGVRGLSYGGYTF.

The J gene is TRBJ1-1, the V gene TRBV19, with D hard to call. Germline-derived CDR1 and CDR2 are LNHDA and SQIVND (reference sequence). The CDR3 is made up of 14 amino acids. Trimming took off 5 bases at V and 1 base at J, with 11 bases between the two ends. In DNA, the CDR3 is TGTGCCAGTAGTGATGAGGGTCCGAACACTGAAGCTTTCTTT. This codes for CASSDEGPNTEAFF.

This clone has only one observation. The genes are TRBV5-6 and TRBJ2-1; D is unresolved. Trimming took off 4 bases at V and 0 bases at J, with 14 bases between the two ends. The CDR3 has 16 amino acids. CDR1 and CDR2 (germline): SGHDT, YYEEEE. As DNA, the CDR3 is TGTGCCAGCAGCGAACCTGGGCAGTACTCCTACAATGAGCAGTTCTTC. This translates into CASSEPGQYSYNEQFF.

V gene TRBV5-4 combines with J gene TRBJ1-1, with TRBD1 identical over 8 bases. Germline V lookup: CDR1 SGHNT, CDR2 YYREEE (reference sequence). The CDR3 runs 13 residues. V trimming: 4 bases; J trimming: 7 bases; junction bases outside the gene matches: 6. The CDR3 region has the DNA TGTGCCAGCAGCCTAGGGACAGGTAATGAAGCTTTCTTT. Translating gives CASSLGTGNEAFF.

The rearrangement joins TRBV7-8 to TRBJ1-5; D gene uncertain. Germline V CDR1 and CDR2: SGHVS, FQNEAQ. V gave up 0 bases and J gave up 1 base, with 10 bases separating them. This CDR3 region has 16 residues. The CDR3 DNA reads as TGTGCCAGCAGCTTAGCAATAACAGTCAGCAATCAGCCCCAGCATTTT. It encodes CASSLAITVSNQPQHF.

The rearrangement uses TRBV7-2 and TRBJ2-4; 15 nucleotides match TRBD2. This CDR3 spans 18 amino acids. Germline CDR1 and CDR2: SGHTA and FQGNSA. V lost 4 bases to trimming and J lost 3 bases; unmatched junction nucleotides: 7. DNA for the CDR3: TGTGCCAGCAGCTACCGGACTAGCGGGGGGGTGGACAAAAACATTCAGTACTTC. Amino acid sequence: CASSYRTSGGVDKNIQYF.

The J gene is TRBJ1-1, the V gene TRBV28; D unclear. With 1 base removed from V and 2 bases from J, the gap between germline ends came to 8 bases. This CDR3 contains 14 residues. The germline gives CDR1 MDHEN, CDR2 SYDVKM. Here the CDR3 reads CASSLFLGNTEAFF. The CDR3, as DNA: TGTGCCAGCAGTTTATTCTTGGGAAACACTGAAGCTTTCTTT.